This record looks at one T cell receptor (beta chain) sequence and its context. Its antigen remains unidentified. Other DNA sequences in this sample translate to the same CDR3. The germline gives CDR1 MNHEY, CDR2 SMNVEV (reference sequence). V dropped 2 bases and J dropped 6 bases, with 9 bases sitting between them. The CDR3 runs 13 residues. PCR used 60 Vbeta primers and 13 Jbeta primers. The method was immunoSEQ multiplex PCR; TCRdb's version includes in-frame clones alone and lacks a portion of them. The profile covers tens of thousands of clones, with about three quarters appearing a single time and 4.4% taken by the ten largest. The data are from a study of cytomegalovirus exposure and HLA in healthy donors. Background on the study: In an early release, HLA-typed donors contributed about 80 million unique TCR sequences. Findings and limits, study-wide: Presence/absence analyses rested on an assumption that sequencing depth was roughly uniform across donors. Solely CMV serostatus was available to characterize immune exposure.

This receptor was obtained from a male donor in good health and CMV-seropositive. V and J are TRBV27 and TRBJ2-3; TRBD2 might be the D (5 bases). The specimen was PBMCs. Here the CDR3 reads CASSLTSTDTQYF. The DNA for the CDR3 is TGTGCCAGCAGTTTAACTAGTACCGATACGCAGTATTTT.